This T cell receptor (beta chain) was sequenced for a study of T-cell reconstitution after alpha-beta-depleted transplantation in children. Germline V gene data show CDR1 as SGHDT and CDR2 as YYEEEE. The CDR3 runs 15 residues. V lost 2 bases and J 3 bases, leaving 15 bases between the germline ends. Preparation of the TCRbeta library involved a method that used unique molecular identifiers. In TCRdb, the PCR reads were re-called with MiXCR into one record per CDR3 protein. The table includes about 440,000 distinct CDR3 sequences, about 40% detected once. The chain links TRBV5-6 to TRBJ2-7; tentative D call: TRBD1 (5 bases). The sample consisted of PBMCs, taken before TCRalphabeta/CD19-depleted stem cell transplant. The receptor was isolated from a girl aged 2-9 years with aplastic anemia, due to receive a stem cell transplant. The CDR3 sequence is CASSFSIQGLYEQYF. DNA for the CDR3: TGTGCCAGCAGCTTCTCCATCCAGGGCCTCTACGAGCAGTACTTC.